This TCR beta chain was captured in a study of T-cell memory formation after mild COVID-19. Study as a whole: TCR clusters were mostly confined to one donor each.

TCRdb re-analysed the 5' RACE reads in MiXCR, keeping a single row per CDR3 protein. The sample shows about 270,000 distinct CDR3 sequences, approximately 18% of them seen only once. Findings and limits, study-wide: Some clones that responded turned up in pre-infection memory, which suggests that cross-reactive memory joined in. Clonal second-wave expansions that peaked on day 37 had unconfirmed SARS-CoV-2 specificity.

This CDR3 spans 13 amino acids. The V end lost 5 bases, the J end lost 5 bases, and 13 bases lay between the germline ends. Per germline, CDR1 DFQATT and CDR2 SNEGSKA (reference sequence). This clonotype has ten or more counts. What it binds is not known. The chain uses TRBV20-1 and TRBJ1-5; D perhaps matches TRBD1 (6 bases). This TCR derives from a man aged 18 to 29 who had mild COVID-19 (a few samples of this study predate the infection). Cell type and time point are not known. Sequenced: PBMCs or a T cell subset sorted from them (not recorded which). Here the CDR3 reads CSAQDRSHQPQHF. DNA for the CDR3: TGCAGTGCTCAAGACAGGTCACATCAGCCCCAGCATTTT.